This TCR beta chain was retrieved from a study of T cell responses to AZD1222 COVID-19 vaccine. Study-wide findings and caveats: Clonal diversity was possibly underestimated, and the donors were mostly white British, with more females. Targets within unmutated variant regions were reportedly found for nearly half of spike-specific TCRs.

Profiling relied on immunoSEQ multiplex PCR, and the TCRdb table lists in-frame clones only, not all of them. The profile shows some 85,000 clones, over 80% of them singletons. V lost 6 bases to trimming and J lost 1 base, with 6 bases between them. This CDR3 comprises 12 residues. Germline loops: CDR1 KGHSH, CDR2 LQKENI. As for this clone: The antigen is unknown.

The sequence was obtained from an adult in good health. Sequences were derived from peripheral blood, sampled on day 0 of AZD1222 vaccination. The chain links TRBV18 to TRBJ1-1; D remains ambiguous. In DNA, the CDR3 is TGTGCCAGCTCCCTACGGAACACTGAAGCTTTCTTT. It encodes CASSLRNTEAFF.